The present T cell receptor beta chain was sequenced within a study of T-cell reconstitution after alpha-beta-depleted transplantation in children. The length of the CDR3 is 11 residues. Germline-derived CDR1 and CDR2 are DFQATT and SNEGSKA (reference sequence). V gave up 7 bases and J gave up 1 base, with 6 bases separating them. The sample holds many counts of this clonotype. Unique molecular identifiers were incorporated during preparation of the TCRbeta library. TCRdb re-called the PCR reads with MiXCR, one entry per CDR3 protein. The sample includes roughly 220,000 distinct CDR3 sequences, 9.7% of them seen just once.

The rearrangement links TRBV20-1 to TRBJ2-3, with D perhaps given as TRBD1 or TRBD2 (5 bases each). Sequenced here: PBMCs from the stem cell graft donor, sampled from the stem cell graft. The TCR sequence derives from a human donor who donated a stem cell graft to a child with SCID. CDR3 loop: CSVGRTDTQYF. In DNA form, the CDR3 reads TGCAGTGTGGGACGCACAGATACGCAGTATTTT.